In this sample, the clone carrying this TCR beta chain turned up a few times. Its target is not known. TCR cDNA, made by 5'RACE template switching, carried an added universal primer site and UMIs. One entry per CDR3 protein results from TCRdb running MiXCR on the 5' RACE reads. The table shows 250,000 to 300,000 distinct CDR3 sequences, with 7.5% to 9% occurring only once. This entry is derived from a study of T cells after yellow fever vaccination. General study findings and limits: The secondary response was weaker but peaked faster, day 5 versus 15. Abundant contaminating clonotypes from the bulk population could appear in FACS-sorted repertoires. Re-detected after boosting: most primary clones, 96% of CD4 and about 89% of CD8.

The germline V gene encodes CDR1 SEHNR and CDR2 FQNEAQ (reference sequence). The CDR3 loop spans 13 amino acids. Trimming took 7 bases from V and 15 from J, leaving 22 bases between them. The specimen was CD4+ T cells sorted from PBMCs, collected 5 days after the yellow fever booster vaccination. The sequence was obtained from a man in his late teens or twenties who received the YFV17D yellow fever vaccine. The rearrangement uses TRBV7-9 and TRBJ2-1; D remains ambiguous. CDR3 amino acids: CASTPPRPLPAFF. The CDR3 DNA is TGTGCCAGCACCCCACCCCGACCACTACCAGCGTTCTTC.